This TCR beta chain was sequenced in a study of cytomegalovirus exposure and HLA in healthy donors. Regarding the study as a whole: An analysis was carried out at a later point. It showed that HLA-associated TCR beta chains were more clonally expanded than equally common non-associated chains. An Asian-associated ancestry cluster reportedly showed fewer N-insertions than the approximately 700-donor mean in a later analysis. Sequence variants that were highly shared formed a cluster that was likely a sequencing artifact. Listed as cytomegalovirus-associated were 164 TCR beta chains.

Researchers ran the PCR with 60 Vbeta and 13 Jbeta primers. Clones were read by immunoSEQ multiplex PCR, and TCRdb kept only the in-frame ones, dropping some. The sample holds 150,000 to 200,000 clones, around 83% seen once. This clone was seen just once. Its antigen remains unidentified. Source material: PBMCs. This receptor was obtained from a woman in her 50s in good health and CMV-seropositive.

The chain's CDR3 is CAWSTDRGQYF. CDR3 bases: TGTGCCTGGAGTACGGACAGGGGGCAGTACTTC. This chain links TRBV30 with TRBJ2-5; 10 bases match TRBD1. The trim removed 2 bases at V and 11 bases at J, leaving 2 bases unmatched. Germline CDR1 GTSNPN, CDR2 SVGIG (reference sequence). This CDR3 spans 11 amino acids. The variable domain in full, completed from reference TRBV30 and TRBJ2-5, reads SQTIHQWPATLVQPVGSPLSLECTVEGTSNPNLYWYRQAAGRGLQLLFYSVGIGQISSEVPQNLSASRPQDRQFILSSKKLLLSDSGFYLCAWSTDRGQYFGPGTRLLVL.